These 14 T cell receptor beta chains originate from one sample sequenced in a study of Ad26.COV2.S vaccination and SARS-CoV-2 variants. Treatment reported: some 19 received Ad26.COV2.S at low or high dose, single or two shots; 5 received placebo; per-sample allocation not given. Specimens were obtained on day 63 following the first vaccine or placebo injection. The table came from immunoSEQ multiplex PCR; TCRdb's copy has only in-frame clones and leaves some out. The table includes a few hundred thousand clones, under 90% detected once. This specimen consisted of peripheral blood, obtained in a trial of Ad26.COV2.S vaccine versus placebo. The receptors come from a person aged 18-65 years who received the Ad26.COV2.S COVID-19 vaccine or a placebo.

The CDR3 DNA reads as TGCGCCAGCGGAGGGGACAAACTTTTCTATGGCTACACCTTC. Translating it yields CASGGDKLFYGYTF. The V call is TRBV4-1, the J call TRBJ1-2; D is perhaps TRBD1 (6 bases). CDR3 size: 14 residues. Trimming left V 8 bases short and J 4 bases short, with 17 bases between. The V gene's germline CDR1 is MGHRA and CDR2 YSYEKL.

This rearrangement joins TRBV15 to TRBJ1-5; D remains ambiguous. The ends were cut back, 0 bases at V and 2 bases at J, with 8 bases in the middle. The CDR3 totals 15 residues. Germline V gene data show CDR1 as LNHNV and CDR2 as YYDKDF (reference sequence). CDR3 sequence: CATSRDRSGNQPQHF. The CDR3 DNA reads TGTGCCACCAGCAGAGACCGGAGTGGCAATCAGCCCCAGCATTTT.

This clone was observed a single time. The chain has TRBV27 and TRBJ1-5, with 10 bases matching TRBD1. Germline values: CDR1 MNHEY, CDR2 SMNVEV (reference sequence). The CDR3 length is 19 residues. V was pared by 5 bases and J by 2 bases, with 15 bases of the junction left unmatched. The CDR3 DNA reads TGTGCCAGCAGTCCCGGATCCGGGACAGGGGTTGGCGGCAATCAGCCCCAGCATTTT. Protein product: CASSPGSGTGVGGNQPQHF.

The chain recombines TRBV24-1 with TRBJ2-1; weak D call: TRBD2 (5 bases). Per germline, CDR1 KGHDR and CDR2 SFDVKD. This CDR3 is 14 amino acids long. The germline V and J ends were trimmed by 7 bases and 2 bases, with 11 bases remaining between them. The CDR3 sequence: CATSGGLAYNEQFF. The CDR3 region has the DNA TGTGCCACCAGCGGCGGGCTAGCCTACAATGAGCAGTTCTTC.

CDR3 residues: CASSYGALGNIQYF. The CDR3 DNA sequence: TGTGCCAGCAGCTACGGGGCCCTCGGCAACATTCAGTACTTC. The chain combines TRBV5-5 with TRBJ2-4, with D perhaps TRBD1 or TRBD2 (5 bases each). V was shortened by 3 bases and J by 7 bases, with 14 bases between the two germline ends. Germline CDR1 reads SGHKS; CDR2 reads YYEKEE (reference sequence). CDR3 length: 14 amino acids.

This chain uses TRBV7-9 with TRBJ1-2, with 8 bases lining up with TRBD1. V gave up 5 bases and J gave up 7 bases; unmatched junction bases: 6. Germline CDR1 is SEHNR and CDR2 is FQNEAQ (reference sequence). The CDR3 extends over 13 amino acids. The CDR3, as DNA: TGTGCCAGCAGCCTGGGACAGGTGCGTGGCTACACCTTC. This translates into CASSLGQVRGYTF.

In this sample, this clone turned up a few times. The V gene is TRBV5-1, the J gene TRBJ2-7, with 7 positions matching TRBD2. V dropped 0 bases and J dropped 5; count of bases not matched to a gene: 8. The V gene's germline CDR1 is SGHRS and CDR2 YFSETQ. The CDR3 consists of 15 residues. The CDR3 DNA reads TGCGCCAGCAGCTTGGCCAGGGCAGGGACTAACGAGCAGTACTTC. Its translation: CASSLARAGTNEQYF.

The J gene is TRBJ1-1, the V gene TRBV6-5; D is unclear. Trimming took 5 bases from V and 1 from J, leaving 14 bases between them. Germline CDR1 MNHEY, CDR2 SVGAGI. The CDR3 totals 15 residues. Here the CDR3 DNA reads TGTGCCAGCAGTCCCCGGGCCTTAGCGAACACTGAAGCTTTCTTT. It specifies CASSPRALANTEAFF.

The chain joins TRBV11-3 to TRBJ1-1; tentative D call: TRBD1 (5 bases). Per the germline V gene, CDR1 is SGHNT and CDR2 is YENEEA. This CDR3 is 13 amino acids long. The V end lost 0 bases, the J end lost 7 bases, and 9 bases lay between the germline ends. DNA for the CDR3: TGTGCCAGCAGCTTAGAGGGGAGGGGTGAAGCTTTCTTT. This translates into CASSLEGRGEAFF.

The rearrangement uses TRBV6-5 and TRBJ1-6; D remains ambiguous. The CDR3 covers 15 residues. Deletions cut 5 bases from V and 7 bases from J, with 15 bases between. Per the germline V gene, CDR1 is MNHEY and CDR2 is SVGAGI. DNA for the CDR3: TGTGCCAGCAGTCCCTTTCTGATGGGGAATTCACCCCTCCACTTT. Translated, it gives CASSPFLMGNSPLHF.

V and J are TRBV7-9 and TRBJ2-2, with unresolved D. The CDR3 is made up of 15 amino acids. The ends were cut back, 5 bases at V and 1 base at J, with 11 bases in the middle. CDR1 is SEHNR, CDR2 FQNEAQ, per germline (reference sequence). The CDR3 nucleotides read TGTGCCAGCAGCCCCCAGAGAGAGAACACCGGGGAGCTGTTTTTT. Its protein is CASSPQRENTGELFF.

The chain carries TRBV21-1 and TRBJ1-1; the D segment call TRBD1 is taken from the table without a DNA check. TRBV21-1 is a recognized pseudogene. The CDR3 extends over 14 amino acids. CDR3 residues: CASSKGGQTGEAFF. The CDR3, as DNA: TGTGCCAGCAGCAAAGGGGGACAAACCGGTGAAGCTTTCTTT.

V and J are TRBV12-3 or TRBV12-4 and TRBJ1-4; D unresolved. This CDR3 region has 12 residues. The V gene lost 6 bases and the J gene lost 8 bases, with 10 bases spanning the gap. The CDR3 protein is CASSLSGEKLFF. CDR3 in DNA: TGTGCCAGCAGCCTCTCGGGAGAAAAACTGTTTTTT.

The J gene is TRBJ1-1, the V gene TRBV11-3, with TRBD1 identical over 9 bases. The germline V gene encodes CDR1 SGHNT and CDR2 YENEEA. This CDR3 has 14 amino acids. Trimming cost V 4 bases and J 3 bases; bases outside gene matches: 3. CDR3 DNA: TGTGCCAGCAGCTCTAGACAGGGGGACACTGAAGCTTTCTTT. Amino acids: CASSSRQGDTEAFF.